Listed below are T cell receptor beta chains from one sample, sequenced in a study of T-cell reconstitution after alpha-beta-depleted transplantation in children. Each CDR3 protein is one row after TCRdb ran MiXCR on the PCR reads. The table has about 610,000 distinct CDR3 sequences, roughly a tenth seen once. Sample: PBMCs from the stem cell graft donor, taken from the stem cell graft. The receptors stem from a human donor who donated a stem cell graft to a child with acute myeloid leukemia. Both conserved end residues are part of each CDR3. Each record gives: D gene, clone size, J gene, V gene, CDR3 DNA, CDR3 protein. A D gene is named only where the DNA matches it firmly. Rows give clone size only sometimes, using once, few, many, or a class for an expanded clone.

>TRBD2|.|TRBJ2-1|TRBV20-1
TGCAGTGCTAGAGATTTGAGGATAGCGGGAGTGAGGAGATATGAGCAGTTCTTC
CSARDLRIAGVRRYEQFF
>.|many|TRBJ2-3|TRBV7-6
TGTGCCAGCAGCCCGGGCGGCTACACAGATACGCAGTATTTT
CASSPGGYTDTQYF
>.|.|TRBJ2-5|TRBV6-1
TGTGCCAGCAGTCTTCGGGGTCCTCGGCAAGAGACCCAGTACTTC
CASSLRGPRQETQYF
>.|.|TRBJ2-7|TRBV5-1
TGCGCCAGCAGCGCATCAGGGGGGAAGCCCTACGAGCAGTACTTC
CASSASGGKPYEQYF
>TRBD1|.|TRBJ1-2|TRBV18
TGTGCCAGCTCACCTTCGGACAGGGGAGCTGGCTACACCTTC
CASSPSDRGAGYTF
>.|few|TRBJ2-7|TRBV20-1
TGCAGTGCTAGAGAAGCGGCCAACTACGAGCAGTACTTC
CSAREAANYEQYF
>.|many|TRBJ2-1|TRBV10-3
TGTGCCATCAGTGAGGGCTATATGCAGTTCTTC
CAISEGYMQFF
>TRBD2|few|TRBJ2-3|TRBV20-1
TGCAGTGCTAGAGGGACTAGCGGGATGGATACGCAGTATTTT
CSARGTSGMDTQYF
>.|.|TRBJ1-1|TRBV10-3
TGTGCCATCAGTTGGGCCGAGACAGCCATTAGAGAAGCTTTCTTT
CAISWAETAIREAFF
>TRBD2|many|TRBJ2-1|TRBV20-1
TGCAGTGCTAGAGATGCTTCCGCGGGAGCTTACAATGAGCAGTTCTTC
CSARDASAGAYNEQFF